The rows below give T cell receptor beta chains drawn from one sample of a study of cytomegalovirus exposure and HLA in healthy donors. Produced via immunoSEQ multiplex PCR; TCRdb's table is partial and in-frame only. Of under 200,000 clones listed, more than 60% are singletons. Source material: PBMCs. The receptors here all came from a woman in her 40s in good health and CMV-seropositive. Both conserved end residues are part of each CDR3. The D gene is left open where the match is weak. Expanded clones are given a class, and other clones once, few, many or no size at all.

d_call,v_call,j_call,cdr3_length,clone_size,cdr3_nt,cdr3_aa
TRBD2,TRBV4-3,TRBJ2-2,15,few,TGCGCCAGCAGCCAAGATGGGACTAGCGCCGGGGAGCTGTTTTTT,CASSQDGTSAGELFF
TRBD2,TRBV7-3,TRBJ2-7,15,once,TGTGCCAGCAGCTTAGCACTAGCGGGAGCTGACGGGCAGTACTTC,CASSLALAGADGQYF
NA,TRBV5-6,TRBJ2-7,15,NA,TGTGCCAGCAGCGGCGGCGGGACCGCACACTACGAGCAGTACTTC,CASSGGGTAHYEQYF
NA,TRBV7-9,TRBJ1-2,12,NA,TGTGCCAGCAGCTTGGAGGGGAATGGCTACACCTTC,CASSLEGNGYTF
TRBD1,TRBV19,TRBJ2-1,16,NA,TGTGCCAGTAGTATCGGAACAGGGGATTCCTACAATGAGCAGTTCTTC,CASSIGTGDSYNEQFF
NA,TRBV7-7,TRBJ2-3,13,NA,TGTGCTAGCAGCTTACAGTCAGAAGATACGCAGTATTTT,CASSLQSEDTQYF
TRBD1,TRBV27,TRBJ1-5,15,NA,TGTGCCAGCAGGCTAGACAGGGGAAGCAATCAGCCCCAGCATTTT,CASRLDRGSNQPQHF
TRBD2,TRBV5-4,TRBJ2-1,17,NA,TGTGCCAGCAGCCCCCGGCACGGACTAGCGCGGTACAATGAGCAGTTCTTC,CASSPRHGLARYNEQFF
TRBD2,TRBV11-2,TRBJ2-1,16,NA,TGTGCCAGCAGACCGCTCCCGGGACTAGCGGGAGATGAGCAGTTCTTC,CASRPLPGLAGDEQFF
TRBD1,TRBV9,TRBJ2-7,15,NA,TGTGCCAGCAGCGTTCAGACCGGGACAGGGGGAGAGCAGTACTTC,CASSVQTGTGGEQYF
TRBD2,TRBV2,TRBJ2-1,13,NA,TGTGCCAGCAGTGAACTAGCGGGGAATGAGCAGTTCTTC,CASSELAGNEQFF
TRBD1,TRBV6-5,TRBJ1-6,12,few,TGTGCCAGCACAGGGGGCGATTCACCCCTCCACTTT,CASTGGDSPLHF
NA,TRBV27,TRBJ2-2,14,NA,TGTGCCAGCAGTTTCGGCAGGCCCACCGGGGAGCTGTTTTTT,CASSFGRPTGELFF
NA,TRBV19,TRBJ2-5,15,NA,TGTGCCAGTAGGGGCGCCCAGGCGGGAAGCGAGACCCAGTACTTC,CASRGAQAGSETQYF
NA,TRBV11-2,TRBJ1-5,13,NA,TGTGCCAGCAGCACACAGGGAGCGACGCCCCAGCATTTT,CASSTQGATPQHF
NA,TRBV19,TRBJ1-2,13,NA,TGTGCCAGTATCGGTGACGGGATCAGTGGCTACACCTTC,CASIGDGISGYTF
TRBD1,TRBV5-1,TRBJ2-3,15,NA,TGCGCCAGCAGTTACGTCCAGGGGGGCACAGATACGCAGTATTTT,CASSYVQGGTDTQYF
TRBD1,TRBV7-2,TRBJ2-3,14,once,TGTGCCAGCAGCTTAGAGGGGGCCGCAGATACGCAGTATTTT,CASSLEGAADTQYF
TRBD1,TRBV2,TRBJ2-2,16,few,TGTGCCAGCAGTGATACGGGACAGGGAGGCACCGGGGAGCTGTTTTTT,CASSDTGQGGTGELFF
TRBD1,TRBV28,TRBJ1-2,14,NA,TGTGCCAGCAGTCCGGGACAGCTAAACTATGGCTACACCTTC,CASSPGQLNYGYTF
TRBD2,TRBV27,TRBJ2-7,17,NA,TGTGCCAGCAGTTGGACTATAGCGGGAGGGGTTTCCTACGAGCAGTACTTC,CASSWTIAGGVSYEQYF
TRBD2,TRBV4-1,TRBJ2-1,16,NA,TGCGCCAGCAGCCAGGTGGGACTAGCGGGATGGAGTGAGCAGTTCTTC,CASSQVGLAGWSEQFF
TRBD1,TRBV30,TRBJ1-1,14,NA,TGTGCCTGGAGTAAGGGACAGCTTAACACTGAAGCTTTCTTT,CAWSKGQLNTEAFF
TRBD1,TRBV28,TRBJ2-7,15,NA,TGTGCCAGCAGCTTATTGGAGACAGGGCGTGGCGAGCAGTACTTC,CASSLLETGRGEQYF
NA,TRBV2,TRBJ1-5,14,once,TGTGCCAGCAGTGCCCAGGGTCTAGGACAGCCCCAGCATTTT,CASSAQGLGQPQHF
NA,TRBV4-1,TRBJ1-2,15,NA,TGCGCCAGCAGCCAAGTTGGCGGTGCGGGCTATGGCTACACCTTC,CASSQVGGAGYGYTF
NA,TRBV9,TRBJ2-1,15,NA,TGTGCCAGCAGCGTAAGAGACAAACCGAACAATGAGCAGTTCTTC,CASSVRDKPNNEQFF
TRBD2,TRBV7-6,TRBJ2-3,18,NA,TGTGCCAGCAGCTTTCGTCCGGCGACTAGCGGGACCCCAGATACGCAGTATTTT,CASSFRPATSGTPDTQYF
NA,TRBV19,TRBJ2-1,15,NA,TGTGCCAGTAGTATTCGTGCGAACAGACACAATGAGCAGTTCTTC,CASSIRANRHNEQFF
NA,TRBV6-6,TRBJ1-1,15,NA,TGTGCCAGCAGCAAAGGACAGACAAAGAACACTGAAGCTTTCTTT,CASSKGQTKNTEAFF
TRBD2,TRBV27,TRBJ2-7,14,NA,TGTGCCAGCAGTTCCGGGGGGGCCTCCTACGAGCAGTACTTC,CASSSGGASYEQYF
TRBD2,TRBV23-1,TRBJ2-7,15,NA,TGCGCCAGCAGTCAATTAGCGGGAACCTCCTACGAGCAGTACTTC,CASSQLAGTSYEQYF
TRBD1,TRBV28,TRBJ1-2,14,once,TGTGCCAGCAGTCCGGGACAGGGGGCGCGGGGCTACACCTTC,CASSPGQGARGYTF
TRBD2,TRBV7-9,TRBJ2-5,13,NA,TGTGCCAGCAGGCCGGGACTACAAGAGACCCAGTACTTC,CASRPGLQETQYF
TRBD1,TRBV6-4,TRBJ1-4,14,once,TGTGCCAGCAGTGAGGGACAGGGGGCTGAAAAACTGTTTTTT,CASSEGQGAEKLFF
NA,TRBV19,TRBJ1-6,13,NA,TGTGCCAGTAGTATGGACAGTAATTCACCCCTCCACTTT,CASSMDSNSPLHF
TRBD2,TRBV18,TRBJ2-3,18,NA,TGTGCCAGCTCACCAATACTAGGGACTAGCGGGGCGGTTGGAACGCAGTATTTT,CASSPILGTSGAVGTQYF
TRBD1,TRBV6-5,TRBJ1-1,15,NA,TGTGCCAGCAGTTATTCGACAGGGCGGAACACTGAAGCTTTCTTT,CASSYSTGRNTEAFF
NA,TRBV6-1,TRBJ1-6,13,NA,TGTGCCAGAGTAGGACAGTCACCTGCACCCCTCCACTTT,CARVGQSPAPLHF
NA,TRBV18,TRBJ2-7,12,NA,TGTGCCAGCTCACTGAGCTCCTACGAGCAGTACTTC,CASSLSSYEQYF
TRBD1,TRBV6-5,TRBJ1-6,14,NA,TGTGCCAGCAGTTTGAGGGGGCGAAATTCGCCCCTCCACTTT,CASSLRGRNSPLHF
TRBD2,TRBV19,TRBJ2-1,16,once,TGTGCCAGTAGTTCACAACTAGCGGGAGGGGGCAATGAGCAGTTCTTC,CASSSQLAGGGNEQFF
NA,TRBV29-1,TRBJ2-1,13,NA,TGCAGCGTTGAAGAGCCAAGACACGCTGAGCAGTTCTTC,CSVEEPRHAEQFF
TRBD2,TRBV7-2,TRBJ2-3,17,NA,TGTGCCAGCAGCTCGAGCCTACTAGCGGCGCGCACAGATACGCAGTATTTT,CASSSSLLAARTDTQYF
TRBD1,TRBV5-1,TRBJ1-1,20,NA,TGCGCCAGCAGGGGCTCATATTCGGCTGGGACAGGGGGCAGGTACACTGAAGCTTTCTTT,CASRGSYSAGTGGRYTEAFF
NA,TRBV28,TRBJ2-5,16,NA,TGTGCCAGCAGTACCCAGGGGATAGGGTACCAAGAGACCCAGTACTTC,CASSTQGIGYQETQYF
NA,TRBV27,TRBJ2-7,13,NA,TGTGCCAGCAGTAGGGGCAGCTCCTACGAGCAGTACTTC,CASSRGSSYEQYF
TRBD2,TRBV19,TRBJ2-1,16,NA,TGTGCCAGTAGTATCTCCACTAGCGGGAGGGACAATGAGCAGTTCTTC,CASSISTSGRDNEQFF
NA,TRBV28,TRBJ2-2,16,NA,TGTGCCAGCATCCCCCCCGGGGGAGTTGACACCGGGGAGCTGTTTTTT,CASIPPGGVDTGELFF
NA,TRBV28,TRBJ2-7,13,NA,TGTGCCAGCAGACAAAGGAGGGGTGGCGAGCAGTACTTC,CASRQRRGGEQYF
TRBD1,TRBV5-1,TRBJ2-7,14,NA,TGCGCCAGCAGCTACGGGACAGGCTCCTACGAGCAGTACTTC,CASSYGTGSYEQYF
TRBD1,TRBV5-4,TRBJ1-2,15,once,TGTGCCAGCAGCCCGCCGGGACAGAATAACTATGGCTACACCTTC,CASSPPGQNNYGYTF